This note documents a single T cell receptor (beta chain) sequence. The sample belongs to a study of shared T cell receptors in the human thymus. The method was immunoSEQ multiplex PCR; TCRdb's version includes in-frame clones alone and lacks a portion of them. The sample contains hundreds of thousands of clones, around 87% of which appear only once. Germline-derived CDR1 and CDR2 are MNHEY and SMNVEV (reference sequence). The CDR3 is 15 residues long. V was pared by 6 bases and J by 6 bases, with 10 bases of the junction left unmatched. This same sample was also taken into another study, of human thymus T cells. This second study notes: Donation was from healthy Finnish infants who were having corrective surgery that addressed congenital heart defects.

The gene calls are TRBV27 and TRBJ2-1; TRBD2 agrees at 8 bases. This receptor was obtained from a boy younger than two with a congenital heart defect. The sequenced sample was thymocytes. CDR3 loop: CASRGRVAGPNEQFF. For the CDR3, the DNA is TGTGCCAGCAGAGGGAGGGTAGCGGGACCCAATGAGCAGTTCTTC.